The source of this T cell receptor beta chain is a study of identical twins. Via MiXCR, TCRdb re-called the 5' RACE reads, giving one row per CDR3 protein. The table lists about 240,000 distinct CDR3 sequences, 10% of them singletons. The clonotype was recovered from a man aged 45-65 years in good health. Sample: memory T cells sorted from blood.

CDR3 protein: CASSSRTTSQETQYF. CDR3 nucleotide sequence: TGTGCCAGCAGTTCCAGGACAACTTCTCAAGAGACCCAGTACTTC. The V and J genes are TRBV28 and TRBJ2-5, with D possibly matching TRBD1 (5 bases). This CDR3 has 15 residues. Germline lookup yields CDR1 MDHEN and CDR2 SYDVKM. V shed 4 bases and J shed 2 bases, with 14 bases lying between them.